This paragraph covers one T cell receptor (beta chain) sequence. Profiled with immunoSEQ multiplex PCR; TCRdb holds only in-frame clones, not every one. The sample has roughly 250,000 clones, approximately 79% seen once. The data were taken from a study of blood T cell repertoires in COVID-19. The CDR3 spans 16 residues. Germline assignment: CDR1 SEHNR and CDR2 FQNEAQ (reference sequence). Trimming stripped 1 base from V and 3 bases from J, with 12 bases between. Sequenced sample: peripheral blood. This rearrangement joins TRBV7-9 to TRBJ1-4; perhaps TRBD1 as D (5 bases). The TCR was taken from a middle-aged woman with active or convalescent COVID-19. The CDR3 region is CASSLVLWGSNEKLFF. The CDR3 nucleotides are TGTGCCAGCAGCTTAGTTTTGTGGGGCTCTAATGAAAAACTGTTTTTT.